These 9 T cell receptor beta chains originate from one sample sequenced in a study of OX40 agonist ivuxolimab in advanced cancers. Here immunoSEQ multiplex PCR was the method, and the copy in TCRdb shows in-frame clones only, minus some. The table includes about 91,000 clones, more than 75% detected once. The sample was CD4+ or CD8+ T cells sorted from blood, taken in a trial of the OX40 agonist ivuxolimab. The origin of the receptors is an adult with an advanced solid tumor such as melanoma, head and neck, liver or kidney cancer.

The chain is built from TRBV2 and TRBJ2-1, with D tentatively TRBD2 (5 bases). V lost 8 bases to trimming and J lost 12 bases, with 23 bases between them. The CDR3 loop spans 14 amino acids. Germline values: CDR1 SNHLY, CDR2 FYNNEI. This CDR3 is CASRTLGLGSVQFF. For the CDR3, the DNA is TGTGCCAGCCGCACACTGGGGTTAGGGAGCGTGCAGTTCTTC.

This clone was observed a few times. The chain links TRBV2 to TRBJ2-5; 10 bases fit TRBD1. Unmatched junction bases numbered 8, after V lost 5 bases and J lost 5 bases. Germline V CDR1 and CDR2: SNHLY, FYNNEI. This CDR3 is 15 amino acids long. The DNA for the CDR3 is TGTGCCAGCAGTAAAAGGACAGGGGGAGGGGAGACCCAGTACTTC. Translated, it gives CASSKRTGGGETQYF.

The rearrangement links TRBV6-1 to TRBJ2-2; D remains ambiguous. Germline V CDR1 and CDR2: MNHNS, SASEGT. V lost 5 bases and J 1 base, leaving 8 bases between the germline ends. The CDR3 has 14 amino acids. The CDR3 spells CASSFRENTGELFF. The CDR3 DNA reads TGTGCCAGCAGTTTCCGAGAGAACACCGGGGAGCTGTTTTTT.

This clone was recorded only once. This chain joins TRBV13 and TRBJ2-2; D unclear. The V gene lost 5 bases and the J gene lost 2 bases, with 15 bases spanning the gap. Per the germline V gene, CDR1 is PRHDT and CDR2 is FYEKMQ (reference sequence). This CDR3 has 16 amino acids. The CDR3 DNA follows: TGTGCCAGCAGCCGATTCAGACACCTTAACACCGGGGAGCTGTTTTTT. Translated: CASSRFRHLNTGELFF.

The J gene is TRBJ1-4, the V gene TRBV28, with D possibly TRBD1 on 5 matching bases. V was trimmed by 2 bases and J by 6 bases, leaving 13 bases between them. This CDR3 region has 15 residues. Germline V gene data show CDR1 as MDHEN and CDR2 as SYDVKM. CDR3 sequence: CASSLPGAGDEKLFF. CDR3 sequence (DNA): TGTGCCAGCAGTTTACCCGGGGCCGGAGATGAAAAACTGTTTTTT.

A single count supports this clone. The chain carries TRBV5-1 and TRBJ2-1; 10 nucleotides align to TRBD2. The V segment lost 0 bases and the J segment 10 bases; nucleotides outside the gene matches: 4. Germline V lookup: CDR1 SGHRS, CDR2 YFSETQ. This CDR3 region has 14 residues. The chain's CDR3 is CASSLGLAGEEQFF. The DNA for the CDR3 is TGCGCCAGCAGCTTGGGACTAGCGGGTGAAGAGCAGTTCTTC.

The V call is TRBV2, the J call TRBJ1-2, with TRBD1 matching over 8 bases. CDR1 and CDR2 (germline): SNHLY, FYNNEI. The CDR3 spans 15 residues. V shed 6 bases and J 4 bases; nucleotides not matched to a gene: 10. The CDR3 nucleotides read TGTGCCAGCAGCGCCGGACAGGGCCAAATCTATGGCTACACCTTC. Its translation: CASSAGQGQIYGYTF.

V is TRBV5-1 and J is TRBJ1-2; 12 positions agree with TRBD1. Trimming cost V 4 bases and J 4 bases; bases outside gene matches: 14. The germline V gene has CDR1 SGHRS and CDR2 YFSETQ. The CDR3 extends over 18 amino acids. CDR3 bases: TGCGCCAGCAGCCCTGAACCAGCTGGGACAGGGGGCTTCTATGGCTACACCTTC. Translating it yields CASSPEPAGTGGFYGYTF.

The V and J genes are TRBV6-6 and TRBJ1-4; weak D call: TRBD1 (6 bases). The V and J ends lost 5 bases and 7 bases respectively, with 17 bases between them. The length of the CDR3 is 15 residues. CDR1 MNHNY and CDR2 SVGAGI come from the germline V gene (reference sequence). The CDR3 sequence: CASSQFWGAGEKLFF. The CDR3 DNA sequence: TGTGCCAGCAGTCAATTTTGGGGGGCGGGTGAAAAACTGTTTTTT.